This T cell receptor (beta chain) is drawn from a study of cytomegalovirus exposure and HLA in healthy donors. At the level of the study: The 120 validation repertoires and the approximately 690 first-cohort repertoires shared a platform, a later analysis reported.

Measured with immunoSEQ multiplex PCR; TCRdb has only the in-frame clones, and not every one. Of 180,000 or so clones listed, approximately 80% are singletons. Notes on the study in general: Among TCR sequences, most were rare, though some public TCRs appeared in many donors.

The CDR3 sequence is 17 residues long. Germline V gene data show CDR1 as LNHDA and CDR2 as SQIVND (reference sequence). V was clipped by 6 bases and J by 0 bases; unmatched bases: 9. The donors formed part of the approximately 120-subject validation cohort, distinct from the approximately 670-subject first cohort. This clone was seen only a few times. What it binds is not known. V usage is TRBV19 and J usage is TRBJ1-5; TRBD1 matches at 9 bases. This receptor was obtained from a woman in her twenties or thirties in good health and CMV-seropositive. The sequenced sample was PBMCs. Here the CDR3 reads CASRTRDRGGSNQPQHF. CDR3 DNA sequence: TGTGCCAGTAGGACCCGAGACAGGGGGGGTAGCAATCAGCCCCAGCATTTT.